This note documents a single T cell receptor (beta chain) sequence. The record originates from a study of CD8 T cells in Susac syndrome. cDNA came from about 0.51 to 1 ug RNA primed by random hexamers. The amplification used immunoSEQ multiplex PCR on TCR beta CDR3; it spanned 54 Vbeta and 13 Jbeta. TCRdb redid the calling of the immunoSEQ multiplex PCR reads with MiXCR, one entry per CDR3 protein. The data contain approximately 210,000 distinct CDR3 sequences, 95% of them singletons. Sequencing of TCR beta drew on CD8+ and CD4+ T cells from blood. Patients with stable or active relapsing-remitting disease, all of them treatment-naive, made up the multiple sclerosis controls. TEMRA cells were FACS-enriched, while CD8+ and CD4+ T cells were negatively isolated. CDR1 is MNHEY, CDR2 SVGAGI, per germline. This CDR3 has 14 residues. The ends were cut back, 7 bases at V and 3 bases at J, with 13 bases in the middle.

The material sequenced was CD4+ T cells from PBMCs. The chain joins TRBV6-5 to TRBJ2-1; either TRBD1 or TRBD2 may supply D (6 bases each). The sequence was collected from a human donor with multiple sclerosis. The CDR3 protein is CASKGGLGYNEQFF. DNA of the CDR3: TGTGCCAGCAAGGGGGGCTTAGGCTACAATGAGCAGTTCTTC.